What follows is one T cell receptor beta chain and its context. The CDR3 length is 13 residues. J lost 6 bases, V lost 5 bases, and 7 bases had no gene match. Germline CDR1 and CDR2: MNHEY and SVGAGI. The data are from a study of blood T cell repertoires in COVID-19. Background on the study: PBMCs, B-cell-depleted T cells, or T cells were the source of the cDNA or gDNA that made up the material.

Per the authors' pipeline: Reference gene primer amplification yielded estimated nucleated cell counts. Sequencing was performed with immunoSEQ multiplex PCR; in TCRdb, only in-frame clones are kept and a portion is missing. D and trimming were read from the DNA, whereas the V and J calls and clone size are those reported in that table. The top ten clones hold about 10% of a sample with 150,000 to 200,000 clones, 82% of them seen once. The sequence was collected from a woman aged 80 or over with active or convalescent COVID-19. Sample: peripheral blood. The chain carries TRBV6-5 and TRBJ2-7; the match to TRBD1 covers 7 bases. This chain's CDR3 is CASSPFTGAEQYF. The CDR3 DNA sequence: TGTGCCAGCAGTCCTTTTACAGGGGCCGAGCAGTACTTC.